This passage covers 24 T cell receptor beta chains from one sample sequenced in a study of CD8+ T cells in alopecia areata listed by TCRdb under 2018. Explained via the paper, the time point label denotes: less than five weeks on oral tofacitinib. The intended sense of this specimen's treatment or condition label: oral pan-JAK inhibitor, 5-10 mg twice daily. The library was made by the immunoSEQ multiplex PCR assay. To provide template for TCR sequencing, every sample had RNA extracted and reverse transcribed into cDNA. Drawn from immuneACCESS, this table holds only the in-frame rearrangements with V and J called that TCRdb kept. Clones are partly lost; checked studies trace under half to an unresolved V gene and leave the rest unexplained. The table for this sample lists roughly 140,000 clones; around four fifths of them were counted only once. The top ten constitute around 25% of the sample. The material sequenced was CD8+ T cells sorted from blood, taken at week 4, from a patient treated with tofacitinib. Source of these receptors: a human donor with alopecia areata.

This sequence joins TRBV7-9 and TRBJ2-7; TRBD1 aligns across 8 bases. Unmatched junction bases numbered 8, after V lost 5 bases and J lost 2 bases. The CDR3 covers 15 residues. Germline V gene sequence: CDR1 SEHNR, CDR2 FQNEAQ (reference sequence). This CDR3 reads CASSATGGGTYEQYF. CDR3 in DNA: TGTGCCAGCAGCGCCACAGGGGGTGGGACCTACGAGCAGTACTTC.

Here the CDR3 DNA reads TGTGCCAGCACTTGGGTGGGAAGGACTAATGAGCAGTTCTTC. It yields the protein CASTWVGRTNEQFF. The V call is TRBV7-9, the J call TRBJ2-1, with D maybe TRBD2 (5 bases). There are 14 residues in the CDR3. CDR1 and CDR2 (germline): SEHNR, FQNEAQ (reference sequence). Trimming left V 7 bases short and J 7 bases short, with 17 bases between.

The rearrangement joins TRBV25-1 to TRBJ1-2; D call uncertain. This CDR3 has 12 amino acids. Germline values: CDR1 MGHDK, CDR2 SYGVNS. Trimming shortened V by 6 bases and J by 1 base, and 6 bases separated the two germline ends. The CDR3 DNA is TGTGCCAGCAGGGAGGGTAACTATGGCTACACCTTC. This codes for CASREGNYGYTF.

The chain links TRBV5-6 to TRBJ2-1; TRBD2 matches 7 bases. Germline V lookup: CDR1 SGHDT, CDR2 YYEEEE. V lost 0 bases to trimming and J lost 2 bases; unmatched junction nucleotides: 2. The length of the CDR3 is 15 residues. The CDR3 nucleotides are TGTGCCAGCAGCTTGGGAGCGGGACCCTACAATGAGCAGTTCTTC. It is translated as CASSLGAGPYNEQFF.

The chain has TRBV7-9 and TRBJ1-6; no clear D gene. The CDR3 totals 11 residues. Germline-derived CDR1 and CDR2 are SEHNR and FQNEAQ (reference sequence). V dropped 5 bases and J dropped 14 bases, with 10 bases sitting between them. This CDR3 is CASSRDKTLHF. CDR3 DNA: TGTGCCAGCAGCCGCGACAAAACCCTCCACTTT.

For the CDR3, the DNA is TGCGCCAGCAGTTTTAGCGGGGACCCACTTGGTACGCAGTATTTT. Protein product: CASSFSGDPLGTQYF. The chain joins TRBV10-2 to TRBJ2-3; 8 bases line up with TRBD2. Germline lookup yields CDR1 WSHSY and CDR2 SAAADI. After removal of 5 bases from V and 8 bases from J, the junction contained 12 bases not matched to a gene. The CDR3 is 15 amino acids.

The genes are TRBV7-2 and TRBJ2-3; tentative D call: TRBD2 (6 bases). Trimming shortened V by 5 bases and J by 1 base, and 10 bases separated the two germline ends. Looked up from germline, CDR1 is SGHTA and CDR2 is FQGNSA. This CDR3 contains 14 residues. The CDR3 DNA is TGTGCCAGCAGCGTCGGGGGTGGCACAGATACGCAGTATTTT. Protein product: CASSVGGGTDTQYF. Supplemented by reference TRBV7-2 and TRBJ2-3, the full variable domain reads GAGVSQSPSNKVTEKGKDVELRCDPISGHTALYWYRQSLGQGLEFLIYFQGNSAPDKSGLPSDRFSAERTGGSVSTLTIQRTQQEDSAVYLCASSVGGGTDTQYFGPGTRLTVL.

This sequence joins TRBV29-1 and TRBJ2-4; D is perhaps TRBD2 (6 bases). Germline CDR1 is SQVTM and CDR2 is ANQGSEA. Trimming stripped 4 bases from V and 2 bases from J, with 15 bases between. The CDR3 has 15 amino acids. In DNA, the CDR3 is TGCAGCGTTGTTGGGGACTTCGTCTCCAAAAACATTCAGTACTTC. Protein: CSVVGDFVSKNIQYF.

This chain joins TRBV21-1 and TRBJ2-1; the table's TRBD1 call for D was not verified on the DNA. TRBV21-1 counts as a pseudogene. The CDR3 totals 12 residues. CDR3 nucleotides: TGTGCCAGCAGCTCTCCCTGGGACATAGAGTTCTTC. This codes for CASSSPWDIEFF.

The V and J genes are TRBV4-1 and TRBJ1-4; D not certain. There are 12 residues in the CDR3. V lost 0 bases to trimming and J lost 8 bases, with 4 bases between them. The germline CDR1 and CDR2 sequences are MGHRA and YSYEKL. CDR3 sequence reads: CASSQDWEKLFF. DNA for the CDR3: TGCGCCAGCAGCCAAGATTGGGAAAAACTGTTTTTT.

The rearrangement joins TRBV15 to TRBJ1-6; D possibly corresponds to TRBD1 (5 bases). V was trimmed by 3 bases and J by 8 bases, leaving 17 bases between them. The CDR3 extends over 16 amino acids. The V gene's germline CDR1 is LNHNV and CDR2 YYDKDF (reference sequence). CDR3 sequence: CATSSRGTGVDSPLHF. Here the CDR3 DNA reads TGTGCCACCAGCAGTCGCGGGACGGGGGTTGATTCACCCCTCCACTTT.

The chain recombines TRBV4-1 with TRBJ2-3, with TRBD1 matching over 12 bases. V shed 1 base, J shed 4 bases, and the junction held 9 bases outside the gene matches. The CDR3 spans 18 residues. Germline CDR1 and CDR2: MGHRA and YSYEKL. The CDR3 is CASSQVPPGTGGADTQYF. In DNA, the CDR3 is TGCGCCAGCAGCCAAGTGCCCCCTGGGACAGGGGGCGCAGATACGCAGTATTTT.

This clone was picked up one time. This chain links TRBV11-2 with TRBJ2-3, with D perhaps TRBD1 (6 bases). Between the trimmed V and J ends, which lost 5 bases and 4 bases, there was a span of 13 bases. CDR3 size: 14 residues. CDR1 and CDR2 from the germline V gene are SGHAT and FQNNGV. The CDR3: CASSPPGAPDTQYF. The CDR3 bases are TGTGCCAGCAGCCCGCCAGGGGCCCCAGATACGCAGTATTTT.

The chain combines TRBV7-2 with TRBJ2-3; D remains unclear. Trimming stripped 6 bases from V and 5 bases from J, with 15 bases between. CDR1 is SGHTA, CDR2 FQGNSA, per germline. CDR3 length: 14 residues. The CDR3: CASSSWLRVDTQYF. The DNA for the CDR3 is TGTGCCAGCAGTTCTTGGCTCCGGGTAGATACGCAGTATTTT. Using reference TRBV7-2 and TRBJ2-3 for the parts outside the CDR3, the full variable domain is GAGVSQSPSNKVTEKGKDVELRCDPISGHTALYWYRQSLGQGLEFLIYFQGNSAPDKSGLPSDRFSAERTGGSVSTLTIQRTQQEDSAVYLCASSSWLRVDTQYFGPGTRLTVL.

The gene calls are TRBV10-3 and TRBJ2-5; no definite D call. The length of the CDR3 is 16 residues. Germline CDR1 ENHRY, CDR2 SYGVKD. V gave up 6 bases and J gave up 5 bases, with 22 bases separating them. CDR3 DNA: TGTGCCATCAGGGCTCGCCAAGAGGACCCTCGGGAGACCCAGTACTTC. As protein: CAIRARQEDPRETQYF.

This clone was observed once. This chain joins TRBV5-1 and TRBJ1-1; 10 bases agree with TRBD1. The CDR3 is 16 amino acids. The V gene's germline CDR1 is SGHRS and CDR2 YFSETQ. Trimming cost V 3 bases and J 1 base; bases outside gene matches: 6. CDR3 sequence: CASSWGTGEQNTEAFF. CDR3 nucleotide sequence: TGCGCCAGCAGCTGGGGGACAGGGGAACAGAACACTGAAGCTTTCTTT.

The V gene is TRBV4-1, the J gene TRBJ2-7; no definite D call. Germline CDR1 reads MGHRA; CDR2 reads YSYEKL. V was trimmed by 2 bases and J by 1 base, leaving 9 bases between them. CDR3 length equals 14 residues. The CDR3 sequence is CASSQLDGSYEQYF. The CDR3 DNA is TGCGCCAGCAGCCAACTGGACGGGTCCTACGAGCAGTACTTC.

The chain uses TRBV4-3 and TRBJ2-7; possibly TRBD1 for D (6 bases). The V and J ends lost 0 bases and 3 bases respectively, with 15 bases between them. The CDR3 is 16 residues long. From germline, CDR1 is LGHNA and CDR2 YSLEER. Here the CDR3 reads CASSQDRGVGSYEQYF. CDR3 sequence (DNA): TGCGCCAGCAGCCAAGACAGGGGAGTTGGAAGCTACGAGCAGTACTTC.

The chain has TRBV7-8 and TRBJ2-3; the D gene is possibly TRBD2 (6 bases). This CDR3 contains 15 residues. Trimming took off 2 bases at V and 4 bases at J, with 13 bases between the two ends. Germline values: CDR1 SGHVS, CDR2 FQNEAQ. In DNA form, the CDR3 reads TGTGCCAGCAGCTTAAGGGGCGGGGTGTCAGATACGCAGTATTTT. This codes for CASSLRGGVSDTQYF. Complete variable domain (other parts from reference TRBV7-8 and TRBJ2-3): GAGVSQSPRYKVAKRGQDVALRCDPISGHVSLFWYQQALGQGPEFLTYFQNEAQLDKSGLPSDRFFAERPEGSVSTLKIQRTQQEDSAVYLCASSLRGGVSDTQYFGPGTRLTVL.

The CDR3 reads CASSQDRADSGYNEQFF. Here the CDR3 DNA reads TGCGCCAGCAGCCAAGATCGGGCAGACAGCGGCTACAATGAGCAGTTCTTC. The J gene is TRBJ2-1, the V gene TRBV4-1, with D perhaps TRBD1 or TRBD2 (5 bases each). Germline CDR1 MGHRA, CDR2 YSYEKL. V lost 0 bases to trimming and J lost 3 bases, with 15 bases between them. The CDR3 is 17 residues long.

The rearrangement joins TRBV12-2 to TRBJ2-3; the table calls TRBD1, which could not be checked here. TRBV12-2 is termed a pseudogene. This CDR3 has 12 residues. CDR3 DNA: TGTGCAAGTCGCCCCAACACAGATACGCAGTATTTT. This gives the protein CASRPNTDTQYF.

The chain uses TRBV29-1 and TRBJ2-1; TRBD2 matches at 13 bases. This CDR3 is built from 18 residues. V dropped 6 bases and J dropped 0; count of bases not matched to a gene: 11. Germline CDR1 SQVTM, CDR2 ANQGSEA. The DNA of the CDR3 is TGCAGCGTCGACGGGACTAGCGGGGTGCCTAACTCCTACAATGAGCAGTTCTTC. It encodes CSVDGTSGVPNSYNEQFF.

V and J are TRBV7-8 and TRBJ2-4, with D perhaps matching TRBD2 (7 bases). Trimming removed 2 bases at V and 8 bases at J, with 22 bases between. Germline lookup yields CDR1 SGHVS and CDR2 FQNEAQ. This CDR3 comprises 17 residues. For the CDR3, the DNA is TGTGCCAGCAGCTTAATGAGGGGGGGCCGGGAAAGGGACATTCAGTACTTC. This codes for CASSLMRGGRERDIQYF.

V is TRBV7-6 and J is TRBJ2-3; D might be TRBD1 (6 bases). Looked up from germline, CDR1 is SGHVS and CDR2 is FNYEAQ. With 5 bases removed from V and 0 bases from J, the gap between germline ends came to 15 bases. This CDR3 spans 16 amino acids. For the CDR3, the DNA is TGTGCCAGCAGCGGCTACGGGACAACTAGCACAGATACGCAGTATTTT. This codes for CASSGYGTTSTDTQYF. The full variable domain, with the rest looked up from reference TRBV7-6 and TRBJ2-3, is GAGVSQSPRYKVTKRGQDVALRCDPISGHVSLYWYRQALGQGPEFLTYFNYEAQQDKSGLPNDRFSAERPEGSISTLTIQRTEQRDSAMYRCASSGYGTTSTDTQYFGPGTRLTVL.